These 21 T cell receptor beta chains share one sample of origin, sequenced in a study of CD8+ T cells in alopecia areata (dated by TCRdb to 2016 to 2019). The sample's time point, from its label and the paper: baseline before oral tofacitinib. The library was made by the immunoSEQ multiplex PCR assay. RNA was extracted from all samples and reverse transcribed into cDNA as template for TCR sequencing. Not all clones reach the TCRdb copy of this immuneACCESS table, which keeps in-frame sequences only. Checked studies attribute under half of the gap to unresolved V genes and leave the rest unexplained. The sample data list some 150,000 clones, and 58% of these were observed just once. The ten largest clonotypes hold roughly 6.7% of the sample. This sample comprised CD4+ T cells sorted from blood, obtained at week 0. The receptor source for this set is a human donor with alopecia areata.

The CDR3 loop is CASGASSYNEQFF. For the CDR3, the DNA is TGTGCCAGCGGGGCAAGCTCCTACAATGAGCAGTTCTTC. This chain uses TRBV11-1 with TRBJ2-1; maybe TRBD1 (5 bases). V was cut by 8 bases and J by 0 bases, with 8 bases left in between. There are 13 residues in the CDR3. CDR1 is SGHAT and CDR2 is FQDESV in the germline V gene (reference sequence).

J is TRBJ2-5 and V is TRBV27, with 8 bases aligning to TRBD1. With V trimmed by 5 bases and J by 2 bases, 10 bases remained unmatched. The CDR3 spans 16 residues. The germline CDR1 and CDR2 sequences are MNHEY and SMNVEV (reference sequence). The CDR3 reads CASSLGQGLGQETQYF. Here the CDR3 DNA reads TGTGCCAGCAGTCTCGGACAGGGCCTGGGGCAAGAGACCCAGTACTTC.

V usage is TRBV29-1 and J usage is TRBJ2-1; the D gene is possibly TRBD1 (5 bases). CDR3 size: 15 residues. Trimming took off 4 bases at V and 2 bases at J, with 15 bases between the two ends. Germline CDR1 and CDR2: SQVTM and ANQGSEA. The chain's CDR3 is CSVGRQRLTYNEQFF. CDR3 nucleotides: TGCAGCGTTGGGCGACAGCGTTTAACCTACAATGAGCAGTTCTTC.

The V call is TRBV2, the J call TRBJ2-1, with D tentatively TRBD1 (5 bases). The CDR3 spans 13 residues. V dropped 8 bases and J dropped 2 bases, with 10 bases sitting between them. The V gene's germline CDR1 is SNHLY and CDR2 FYNNEI. CDR3 in DNA: TGTGCCAGCCCCACAGGTGCCTACAATGAGCAGTTCTTC. Translating it yields CASPTGAYNEQFF.

V is TRBV19 and J is TRBJ2-5, with TRBD1 matching over 8 bases. Germline trimming cut 4 bases from V and 5 bases from J; bases unmatched to any gene: 3. The CDR3 is made up of 13 amino acids. In germline, CDR1 is LNHDA, CDR2 SQIVND (reference sequence). CDR3 residues: CASSTRQGETQYF. The CDR3 nucleotides read TGTGCCAGTAGTACACGACAGGGGGAGACCCAGTACTTC. Filled out from reference TRBV19 and TRBJ2-5, the complete variable domain reads DGGITQSPKYLFRKEGQNVTLSCEQNLNHDAMYWYRQDPGQGLRLIYYSQIVNDFQKGDIAEGYSVSREKKESFPLTVTSAQKNPTAFYLCASSTRQGETQYFGPGTRLLVL.

V gene TRBV7-2 combines with J gene TRBJ2-3; D is unresolved. Germline assignment: CDR1 SGHTA and CDR2 FQGNSA. This CDR3 spans 18 amino acids. V was shortened by 8 bases and J by 3 bases, with 27 bases between the two germline ends. The CDR3 nucleotides are TGTGCCAGCCGCCGGGTTTTTCAAGGGCTGTTTAGGACAGATACGCAGTATTTT. This translates into CASRRVFQGLFRTDTQYF.

This chain joins TRBV4-1 and TRBJ2-3, with D unresolved. Per the germline V gene, CDR1 is MGHRA and CDR2 is YSYEKL. V was cut by 2 bases and J by 1 base, with 4 bases left in between. This CDR3 has 13 amino acids. CDR3: CASSQRRTDTQYF. The CDR3 nucleotides are TGCGCCAGCAGCCAACGTCGCACAGATACGCAGTATTTT.

This clone came up a few times. The CDR3 protein is CASGGLAVNTGELFF. The CDR3 DNA sequence: TGTGCCAGCGGAGGACTAGCGGTTAACACCGGGGAGCTGTTTTTT. This chain uses TRBV2 with TRBJ2-2; 10 positions match TRBD2. V gave up 8 bases and J gave up 2 bases; unmatched junction bases: 5. CDR3 size: 15 residues. The germline V gene encodes CDR1 SNHLY and CDR2 FYNNEI. The variable domain in full, with the rest retrieved from reference TRBV2 and TRBJ2-2, is EPEVTQTPSHQVTQMGQEVILRCVPISNHLYFYWYRQILGQKVEFLVSFYNNEISEKSEIFDDQFSVERPDGSNFTLKIRSTKLEDSAMYFCASGGLAVNTGELFFGEGSRLTVL.

The chain is built from TRBV7-9 and TRBJ2-2; D is perhaps TRBD1 (6 bases). The CDR3 totals 14 residues. CDR1 is SEHNR and CDR2 is FQNEAQ in the germline V gene (reference sequence). V lost 6 bases, J lost 2 bases, and 10 bases lay in between. CDR3 sequence (DNA): TGTGCCAGCAGGGGGGACAAAAACACCGGGGAGCTGTTTTTT. This translates into CASRGDKNTGELFF. Full variable domain (outside the CDR3, taken from reference TRBV7-9 and TRBJ2-2): DTGVSQNPRHKITKRGQNVTFRCDPISEHNRLYWYRQTLGQGPEFLTYFQNEAQLEKSRLLSDRFSAERPKGSFSTLEIQRTEQGDSAMYLCASRGDKNTGELFFGEGSRLTVL.

The chain couples TRBV27 to TRBJ2-2; 10 bases map to TRBD2. The germline CDR1 and CDR2 sequences are MNHEY and SMNVEV (reference sequence). The CDR3 loop spans 15 amino acids. J gave up 2 bases and V 5 bases, and 2 bases lay outside the gene matches. The CDR3: CASSLAGANTGELFF. CDR3 sequence (DNA): TGTGCCAGCAGTCTAGCGGGGGCAAACACCGGGGAGCTGTTTTTT.

The chain carries TRBV29-1 and TRBJ1-2; D is undetermined. V was pared by 4 bases and J by 7 bases, with 10 bases between. CDR3 length equals 11 residues. CDR1 is SQVTM and CDR2 is ANQGSEA in the germline V gene. CDR3 protein: CSVGNQGGYTF. The CDR3 DNA reads TGCAGCGTTGGGAATCAAGGTGGCTACACCTTC.

The rearrangement links TRBV2 to TRBJ1-2, with 7 bases lining up with TRBD1. Germline V gene lookup returns CDR1 SNHLY and CDR2 FYNNEI. The V and J ends lost 4 bases and 8 bases, in that order; junction bases with no gene match: 7. The CDR3 consists of 13 residues. CDR3 residues: CASSVNRGEGYTF. CDR3 coding DNA: TGTGCCAGCAGTGTCAACAGGGGCGAGGGCTACACCTTC.

The CDR3 here is CASGTSGESTDTQYF. In nucleotides, the CDR3 is TGTGCCAGCGGCACTAGCGGGGAGAGCACAGATACGCAGTATTTT. This rearrangement joins TRBV9 to TRBJ2-3, with 10 nucleotides matching TRBD2. Germline-derived CDR1 and CDR2 are SGDLS and YYNGEE. V was pared by 7 bases and J by 0 bases, with 5 bases of the junction left unmatched. The CDR3 is 15 residues long.

This clone was observed a few times. The chain uses TRBV11-2 and TRBJ1-1, with a weak D call TRBD1 (6 bases). CDR3 length: 14 amino acids. Germline V lookup: CDR1 SGHAT, CDR2 FQNNGV. Trimming cost V 5 bases and J 4 bases, with 14 bases left between them. The CDR3 sequence is CASSARQVSTEAFF. The CDR3 nucleotides read TGTGCCAGCAGCGCTAGACAGGTTAGCACTGAAGCTTTCTTT.

A few counts support this clone. Distinct nucleotide sequences in the sample also encode this CDR3. The rearrangement joins TRBV11-2 to TRBJ2-5; D uncertain. Per the germline V gene, CDR1 is SGHAT and CDR2 is FQNNGV. The length of the CDR3 is 11 residues. V was clipped by 4 bases and J by 2 bases, with 2 bases between them. CDR3 DNA: TGTGCCAGCAGCTCACAAGAGACCCAGTACTTC. As protein: CASSSQETQYF.

This clone was recorded once. V and J are TRBV29-1 and TRBJ2-7; 9 positions agree with TRBD1. The CDR3 runs 13 residues. The V and J ends lost 4 bases and 3 bases, in that order; junction bases with no gene match: 4. The germline V gene has CDR1 SQVTM and CDR2 ANQGSEA. This chain's CDR3 is CSVGTGAGYEQYF. CDR3 in DNA: TGCAGCGTTGGGACAGGGGCGGGCTACGAGCAGTACTTC.

This sequence joins TRBV10-2 and TRBJ1-1; TRBD1 might be the D (5 bases). CDR3 length equals 13 residues. Germline loops: CDR1 WSHSY, CDR2 SAAADI. Trimming shortened V by 2 bases and J by 4 bases, and 8 bases separated the two germline ends. This CDR3 is CASSEQGVTEAFF. The CDR3 DNA reads as TGCGCCAGCAGTGAGCAGGGTGTCACTGAAGCTTTCTTT.

This clone appeared a few times. The gene calls are TRBV7-2 and TRBJ2-7, with 8 bases lining up with TRBD1. Germline values: CDR1 SGHTA, CDR2 FQGNSA. The length of the CDR3 is 13 residues. The V segment lost 8 bases and the J segment 7 bases; nucleotides outside the gene matches: 10. CDR3 nucleotide sequence: TGTGCCAGCGCCGGACAGGGCCTTTCAGAGCAGTACTTC. It translates to CASAGQGLSEQYF.

This clone occurred a few times. The rearrangement joins TRBV7-3 to TRBJ1-3; D not resolved. The CDR3 runs 13 residues. CDR1 is SGHTA, CDR2 FQGTGA, per germline. With 5 bases removed from V and 4 bases from J, the gap between germline ends came to 9 bases. In DNA form, the CDR3 reads TGTGCCAGCAGCACCAGTGCGGGAAACACCATATATTTT. Protein: CASSTSAGNTIYF.

V and J are TRBV29-1 and TRBJ2-7; TRBD1 aligns across 8 bases. The trim removed 4 bases at V and 3 bases at J, leaving 5 bases unmatched. Germline V lookup: CDR1 SQVTM, CDR2 ANQGSEA. The CDR3 consists of 13 residues. The CDR3 sequence: CSVAQGAFYEQYF. In DNA form, the CDR3 reads TGCAGCGTTGCGCAGGGGGCTTTCTACGAGCAGTACTTC.

This chain joins TRBV27 and TRBJ1-2, with 11 bases aligning to TRBD1. CDR3 length equals 16 residues. Germline assignment: CDR1 MNHEY and CDR2 SMNVEV (reference sequence). V trimming: 2 bases; J trimming: 2 bases; junction bases outside the gene matches: 4. CDR3 in DNA: TGTGCCAGCAGTTTACTTGGACAGGGGGCGAACTATGGCTACACCTTC. This translates into CASSLLGQGANYGYTF.